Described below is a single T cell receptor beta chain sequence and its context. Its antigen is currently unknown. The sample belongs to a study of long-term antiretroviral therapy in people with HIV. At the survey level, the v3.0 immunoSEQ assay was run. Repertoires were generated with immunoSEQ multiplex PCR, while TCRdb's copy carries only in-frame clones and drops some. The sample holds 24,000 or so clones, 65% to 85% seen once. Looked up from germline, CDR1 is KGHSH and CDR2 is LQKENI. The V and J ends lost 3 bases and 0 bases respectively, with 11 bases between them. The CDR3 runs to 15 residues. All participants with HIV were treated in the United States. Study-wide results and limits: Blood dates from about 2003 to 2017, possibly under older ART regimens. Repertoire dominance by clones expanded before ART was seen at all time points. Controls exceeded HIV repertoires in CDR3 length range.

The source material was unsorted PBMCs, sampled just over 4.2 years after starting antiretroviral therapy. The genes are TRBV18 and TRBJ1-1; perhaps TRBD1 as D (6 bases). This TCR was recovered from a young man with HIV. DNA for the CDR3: TGTGCCAGCTCACCCAATCGGGACATGAACACTGAAGCTTTCTTT. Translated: CASSPNRDMNTEAFF.